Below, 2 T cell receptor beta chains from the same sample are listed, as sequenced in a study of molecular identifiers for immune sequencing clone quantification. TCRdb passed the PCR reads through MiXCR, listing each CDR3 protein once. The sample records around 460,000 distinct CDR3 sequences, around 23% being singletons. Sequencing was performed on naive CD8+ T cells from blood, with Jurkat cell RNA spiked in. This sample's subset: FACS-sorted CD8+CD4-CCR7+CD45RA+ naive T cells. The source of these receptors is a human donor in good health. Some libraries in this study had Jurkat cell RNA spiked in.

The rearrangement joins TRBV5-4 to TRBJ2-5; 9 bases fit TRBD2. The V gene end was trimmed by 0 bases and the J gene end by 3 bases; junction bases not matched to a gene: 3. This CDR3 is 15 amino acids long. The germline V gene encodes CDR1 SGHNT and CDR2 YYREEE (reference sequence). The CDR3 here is CASSLDLAGEETQYF. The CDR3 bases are TGTGCCAGCAGCTTGGATTTAGCGGGGGAAGAGACCCAGTACTTC.

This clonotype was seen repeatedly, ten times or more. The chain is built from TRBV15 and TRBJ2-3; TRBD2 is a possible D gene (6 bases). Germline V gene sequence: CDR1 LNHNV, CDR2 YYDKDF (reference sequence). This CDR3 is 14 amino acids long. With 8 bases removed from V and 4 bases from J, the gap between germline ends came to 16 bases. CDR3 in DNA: TGTGCCACCGGCAACGGGGGTCCCCCAGATACGCAGTATTTT. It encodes CATGNGGPPDTQYF. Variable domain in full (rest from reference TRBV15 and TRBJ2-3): DAMVIQNPRYQVTQFGKPVTLSCSQTLNHNVMYWYQQKSSQAPKLLFHYYDKDFNNEADTPDNFQSRRPNTSFCFLDIRSPGLGDTAMYLCATGNGGPPDTQYFGPGTRLTVL.